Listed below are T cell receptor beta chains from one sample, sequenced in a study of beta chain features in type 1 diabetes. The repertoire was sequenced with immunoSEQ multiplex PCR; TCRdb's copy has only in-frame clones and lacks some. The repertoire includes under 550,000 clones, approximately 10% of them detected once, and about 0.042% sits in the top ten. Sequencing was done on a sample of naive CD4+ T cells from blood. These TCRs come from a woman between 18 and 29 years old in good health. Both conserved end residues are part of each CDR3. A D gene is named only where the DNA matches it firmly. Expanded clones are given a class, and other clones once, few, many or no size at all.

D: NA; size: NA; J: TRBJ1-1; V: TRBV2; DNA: TGTGCCAGCAGTGAAGTCACGGGGGCTGAAGCTTTCTTT; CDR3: CASSEVTGAEAFF
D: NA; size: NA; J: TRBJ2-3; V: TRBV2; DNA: TGTGCCAGCAGGATTGCCCGACACATTAGGGAGGGGGCCACAGATACGCAGTATTTT; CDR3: CASRIARHIREGATDTQYF
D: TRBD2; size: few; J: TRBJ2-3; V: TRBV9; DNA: TGTGCCAGCAGCGTAGTCCCAACTAGCGGGAGGGCCCTAGATACGCAGTATTTT; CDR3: CASSVVPTSGRALDTQYF
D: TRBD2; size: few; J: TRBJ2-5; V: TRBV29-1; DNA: TGCAGCGTTGTCGGGGCGGGGGGCCCACAAGAGACCCAGTACTTC; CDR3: CSVVGAGGPQETQYF
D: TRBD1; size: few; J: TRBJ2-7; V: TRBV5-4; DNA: TGTGCCCAGTCTGAGGTGGCCGGGACAGGGGTCTACGAGCAGTACTTC; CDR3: CAQSEVAGTGVYEQYF
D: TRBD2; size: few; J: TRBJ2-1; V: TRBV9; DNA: TGTGCCAGCAGCCATTCGCGGGAGTGGGTTGAGCAGTTCTTC; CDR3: CASSHSREWVEQFF
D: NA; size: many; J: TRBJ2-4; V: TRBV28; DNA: TGTGCCAGCAGCGGGTGGGCATCCTGGCCCAAAAACATTCAGTACTTC; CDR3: CASSGWASWPKNIQYF
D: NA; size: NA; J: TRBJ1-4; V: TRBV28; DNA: TGTGCCAGCGTGACAACTAATGAAAAACTGTTTTTT; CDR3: CASVTTNEKLFF
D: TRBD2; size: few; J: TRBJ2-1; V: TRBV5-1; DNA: TGCGCCAGCAGCCTGAGACTAGCGGAGTACAATGAGCAGTTCTTC; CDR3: CASSLRLAEYNEQFF
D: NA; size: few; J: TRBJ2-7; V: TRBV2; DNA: TGTGCCAGCAGTGAAAGAGGGATCGGGAACTACGAGCAGTACTTC; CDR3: CASSERGIGNYEQYF
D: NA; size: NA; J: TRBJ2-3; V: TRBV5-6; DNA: TGTGCCAGCAGCCTCCCCCGGGTTGATACGCAGTATTTT; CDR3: CASSLPRVDTQYF
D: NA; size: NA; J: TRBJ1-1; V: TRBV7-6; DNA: TGTGCCAGCAGCTTAGAGTTACGGACTGAAGCTTTCTTT; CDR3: CASSLELRTEAFF
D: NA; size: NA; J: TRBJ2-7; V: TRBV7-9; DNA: TGTGCCAGCAGCTACGAAGACGGATACGAGCAGTACTTC; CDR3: CASSYEDGYEQYF
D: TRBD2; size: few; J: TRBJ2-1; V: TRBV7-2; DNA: TGTGCCAGCAGCCCCTGGGTAGCGGGGCCTTACAATGAGCAGTTCTTC; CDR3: CASSPWVAGPYNEQFF
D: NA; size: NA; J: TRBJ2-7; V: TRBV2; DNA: TGTGCCAGCAGGCTACCAAGCGCGTACGAGCAGTACTTC; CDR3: CASRLPSAYEQYF
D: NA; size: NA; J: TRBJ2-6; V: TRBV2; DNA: TGTGCCAGCACCGGTGGTGGTCCCGGCTCTGGGGCCAACGTCCTGACTTTC; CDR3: CASTGGGPGSGANVLTF
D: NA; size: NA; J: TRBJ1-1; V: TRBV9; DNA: TGTGCCAGCAGCGTAACGATGAACACTGAAGCTTTCTTT; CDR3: CASSVTMNTEAFF
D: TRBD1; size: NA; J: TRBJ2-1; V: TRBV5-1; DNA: TGCGCCAGCAGCTCCCTTAAGACAGGGACTGAGCAGTTCTTC; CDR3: CASSSLKTGTEQFF
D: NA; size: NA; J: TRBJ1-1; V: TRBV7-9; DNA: TGTGCCAGCCCAGGGGACGGTAACACTGAAGCTTTCTTT; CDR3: CASPGDGNTEAFF
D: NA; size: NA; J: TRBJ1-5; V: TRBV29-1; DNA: TGCAGCGTTGAAGGGGGGTTCGGTCAGCCCCAGCATTTT; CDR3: CSVEGGFGQPQHF
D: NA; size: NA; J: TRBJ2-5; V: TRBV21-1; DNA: TGTGCCAGCCCGGAGGCGCAAGAGACCCAGTACTTC; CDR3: CASPEAQETQYF
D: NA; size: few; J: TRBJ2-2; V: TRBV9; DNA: TGTGCCAGCAATTCCGGGACCCTGATGACCGGGGAGCTGTTTTTT; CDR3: CASNSGTLMTGELFF
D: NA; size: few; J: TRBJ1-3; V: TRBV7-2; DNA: TGTGCCAGCAGGCCTAGCTCTGGAAACACCATATATTTT; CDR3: CASRPSSGNTIYF
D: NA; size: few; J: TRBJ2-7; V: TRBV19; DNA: TGTGCCAGCGCCAAGGGTAGTCTCTCCTACGAGCAGTACTTC; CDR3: CASAKGSLSYEQYF
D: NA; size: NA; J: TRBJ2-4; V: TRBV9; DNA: TGTGCCAGCAGCGTAGGAGACTCCAAAAACATTCAGTACTTC; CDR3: CASSVGDSKNIQYF